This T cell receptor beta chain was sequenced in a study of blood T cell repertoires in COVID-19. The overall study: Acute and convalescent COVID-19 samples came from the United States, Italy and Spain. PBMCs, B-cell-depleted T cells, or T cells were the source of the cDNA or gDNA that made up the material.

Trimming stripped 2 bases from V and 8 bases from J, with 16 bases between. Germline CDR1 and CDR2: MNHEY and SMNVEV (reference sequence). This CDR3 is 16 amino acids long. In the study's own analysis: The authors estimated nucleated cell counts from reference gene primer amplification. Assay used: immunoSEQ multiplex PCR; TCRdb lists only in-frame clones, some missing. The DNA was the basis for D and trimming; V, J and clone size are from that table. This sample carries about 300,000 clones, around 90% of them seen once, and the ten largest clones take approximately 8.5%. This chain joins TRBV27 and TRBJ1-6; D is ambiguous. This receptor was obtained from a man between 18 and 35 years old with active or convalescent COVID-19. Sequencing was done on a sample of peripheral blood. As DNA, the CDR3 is TGTGCCAGCAGTTTAGGGTCGGCGGCCTGGGATTCACCCCTCCACTTT. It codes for CASSLGSAAWDSPLHF.